This is a list of T cell receptor beta chains from one sample in a study of blood T cell repertoires in COVID-19. Method: immunoSEQ multiplex PCR; TCRdb's copy keeps in-frame clones and lacks some. The sample gives 130,000 to 150,000 clones, more than 75% of which show up once; roughly 4.5% is in the top ten. Sequences were obtained from peripheral blood. The receptor source for this set is a human donor in a cohort sampled during active COVID-19. The CDR3 runs from the conserved cysteine through the conserved F or W. D genes are given only for firm matches. Clone sizes are given selectively: once, few, many, or a class where the clone is expanded.

D: TRBD1; size: NA; V: TRBV5-1; J: TRBJ2-5; DNA: TGCGCCAGCAGCTTAGCCGGGACAGGGGGTGGAGAGACCCAGTACTTC; CDR3: CASSLAGTGGGETQYF
D: TRBD1; size: NA; V: TRBV6-5; J: TRBJ2-5; DNA: TGTGCCAGCAGTTACTCGATACAGGGGCAAGAGACCCAGTACTTC; CDR3: CASSYSIQGQETQYF
D: TRBD1; size: NA; V: TRBV7-3; J: TRBJ1-4; DNA: TGTGCCAGCAGCGAGACCGGGACAGGGACTGAAAAACTGTTTTTT; CDR3: CASSETGTGTEKLFF
D: TRBD1; size: NA; V: TRBV5-1; J: TRBJ1-3; DNA: TGCGCCAGCAGCTTACAGGGGGGAAACACCATATATTTT; CDR3: CASSLQGGNTIYF
D: NA; size: NA; V: TRBV30; J: TRBJ2-7; DNA: TGTGCCTGGAGTGCAGGGTATGGGTCCTACGAGCAGTACTTC; CDR3: CAWSAGYGSYEQYF
D: NA; size: NA; V: TRBV19; J: TRBJ2-2; DNA: TGTGCCAGTAGTATACCATACACCGGGGAGCTGTTTTTT; CDR3: CASSIPYTGELFF
D: TRBD1; size: NA; V: TRBV5-5; J: TRBJ1-1; DNA: TGTGCCAGCAGCTTGGGACAGGGGGGACTTCCCAGCCGTCGAGGAACTGAAGCTTTCTTT; CDR3: CASSLGQGGLPSRRGTEAFF
D: NA; size: NA; V: TRBV28; J: TRBJ1-5; DNA: TGTGCCAGCAGTTTAGTGACATCTAGCAATCAGCCCCAGCATTTT; CDR3: CASSLVTSSNQPQHF
D: NA; size: once; V: TRBV28; J: TRBJ1-2; DNA: TGTGCCAGCGCGCAGGCGAATACGGATGGCTACACCTTC; CDR3: CASAQANTDGYTF
D: TRBD1; size: NA; V: TRBV5-6; J: TRBJ1-4; DNA: TGTGCCAGCAGCTCCGCAGGGGGCGCCGGTGAAAAACTGTTTTTT; CDR3: CASSSAGGAGEKLFF
D: TRBD1; size: NA; V: TRBV5-1; J: TRBJ1-1; DNA: TGCGCCAGCAGTTTGTCGTCGGACAGGGGGACTGAAGCTTTCTTT; CDR3: CASSLSSDRGTEAFF
D: NA; size: NA; V: TRBV5-1; J: TRBJ2-1; DNA: TGCGCCAGCAGAAAGGCCCGGGGGAATGATGAGCAGTTCTTC; CDR3: CASRKARGNDEQFF
D: NA; size: few; V: TRBV3-1/TRBV3-2; J: TRBJ1-2; DNA: TGTGCCAGCAGCCAAGGGGGAGGGTATGGCTACACCTTC; CDR3: CASSQGGGYGYTF
D: NA; size: NA; V: TRBV6-5; J: TRBJ2-7; DNA: TGTGCCAGCGAGGAGAGGACCTACGAGCAGTACTTC; CDR3: CASEERTYEQYF
D: TRBD1; size: NA; V: TRBV28; J: TRBJ1-5; DNA: TGTGCCAGCAGTCCAGGGGGCCTCTATCAGCCCCAGCATTTT; CDR3: CASSPGGLYQPQHF
D: TRBD2; size: NA; V: TRBV2; J: TRBJ2-1; DNA: TGTGCCAGCAGCCGAAGTAGGGAGGGACCCTTCAATGAGCAGTTCTTC; CDR3: CASSRSREGPFNEQFF
D: NA; size: NA; V: TRBV5-1; J: TRBJ1-4; DNA: TGCGCCAGCACCCCTGGGCCTTCTAATGAAAAACTGTTTTTT; CDR3: CASTPGPSNEKLFF
D: TRBD2; size: NA; V: TRBV24-1; J: TRBJ2-2; DNA: TGTGCCACCACCCCCGGGCGGGGGGAGAACACCGGGGAGCTGTTTTTT; CDR3: CATTPGRGENTGELFF
D: TRBD2; size: NA; V: TRBV19; J: TRBJ2-5; DNA: TGTGCCAGTACACTAGCGGGGGGCTCGCAAGAGACCCAGTACTTC; CDR3: CASTLAGGSQETQYF
D: TRBD2; size: NA; V: TRBV27; J: TRBJ2-3; DNA: TGTGCCAGCAGTCCGGGACTAGCGGGGGGGCGGACAGATACGCAGTATTTT; CDR3: CASSPGLAGGRTDTQYF
D: TRBD2; size: many; V: TRBV4-1; J: TRBJ2-3; DNA: TGCGCCAGCAGCCAAGAGGGACTAGCCTCTCATACGCAGTATTTT; CDR3: CASSQEGLASHTQYF
D: NA; size: NA; V: TRBV7-3; J: TRBJ2-3; DNA: TGTGCCAGCAGCCAGGTCACAGATACGCAGTATTTT; CDR3: CASSQVTDTQYF
D: NA; size: NA; V: TRBV7-6; J: TRBJ2-3; DNA: TGTGCCAGCAGCTCCTCGAGGGGGGGCTCTGGGCATACGCAGTATTTT; CDR3: CASSSSRGGSGHTQYF
D: NA; size: once; V: TRBV30; J: TRBJ1-1; DNA: TGTGCCTGGAGAGTCGGGGGTGTGAACACTGAAGCTTTCTTT; CDR3: CAWRVGGVNTEAFF
D: TRBD1; size: NA; V: TRBV2; J: TRBJ1-4; DNA: TGTGCCAGCAGGGACAGGGGGCGTTCAGAAAAACTGTTTTTT; CDR3: CASRDRGRSEKLFF
D: NA; size: NA; V: TRBV6-5; J: TRBJ2-3; DNA: TGTGCCAGCAAGACGGACAGAGACTACACAGATACGCAGTATTTT; CDR3: CASKTDRDYTDTQYF
D: TRBD2; size: NA; V: TRBV7-9; J: TRBJ2-1; DNA: TGTGCCAGCAGCGTCGGGACTAGCGGGAGCTATGAGCAGTTCTTC; CDR3: CASSVGTSGSYEQFF
D: NA; size: few; V: TRBV7-9; J: TRBJ1-5; DNA: TGTGCCAGCAGCTTATCCGAGGGACAGCCCCAGCATTTT; CDR3: CASSLSEGQPQHF
D: NA; size: NA; V: TRBV4-1; J: TRBJ2-7; DNA: TGCGCCAGCAGCCAGGTGCGCAGGCGGGACTACGAGCAGTACTTC; CDR3: CASSQVRRRDYEQYF
D: NA; size: NA; V: TRBV2; J: TRBJ2-3; DNA: TGTGCCAGCAGTCCCCTAGCGGATACGCAGTATTTT; CDR3: CASSPLADTQYF
D: NA; size: NA; V: TRBV7-2; J: TRBJ2-1; DNA: TGTGCCAGCAGCTTAGGGGCCTTACTAGCGGGACAGGGTGAGCAGTTCTTC; CDR3: CASSLGALLAGQGEQFF
D: TRBD1; size: NA; V: TRBV7-6; J: TRBJ2-1; DNA: TGTGCCAGCAGCTTAGGGGACAGGGTCGACAATGAGCAGTTCTTC; CDR3: CASSLGDRVDNEQFF
D: TRBD2; size: NA; V: TRBV7-2; J: TRBJ2-3; DNA: TGTGCCAGCAGCATCGGAATAGCGGGAGATACGCAGTATTTT; CDR3: CASSIGIAGDTQYF
D: NA; size: NA; V: TRBV15; J: TRBJ1-5; DNA: TGTGCCACCAGCAGAGATTCGGCACTGAAGGACTATAGCAATCAGCCCCAGCATTTT; CDR3: CATSRDSALKDYSNQPQHF
D: TRBD1; size: NA; V: TRBV7-6; J: TRBJ2-5; DNA: TGTGCCAGCAGCTCGCGGGGACAGGGGGCGGGGGAGACCCAGTACTTC; CDR3: CASSSRGQGAGETQYF
D: TRBD1; size: NA; V: TRBV6-5; J: TRBJ2-7; DNA: TGTGCCAGCAGGAACAGGGGCGCCTACGAGCAGTACTTC; CDR3: CASRNRGAYEQYF
D: NA; size: few; V: TRBV3-1/TRBV3-2; J: TRBJ1-4; DNA: TGTGCCAGCAGCCAAGATCTACGAGGCGAAAAACTGTTTTTT; CDR3: CASSQDLRGEKLFF
D: NA; size: NA; V: TRBV6-2/TRBV6-3; J: TRBJ1-1; DNA: TGTGCCAGCAGCTCTCCCGGGACAAATAGCACTGAAGCTTTCTTT; CDR3: CASSSPGTNSTEAFF
D: NA; size: NA; V: TRBV5-1; J: TRBJ1-1; DNA: TGCGCCAGCAGCCAAATTCCAGGGATGAACACTGAAGCTTTCTTT; CDR3: CASSQIPGMNTEAFF
D: NA; size: NA; V: TRBV13; J: TRBJ1-1; DNA: TGTGCCAGCAGAGGCAGGGGCACTGAAGCTTTCTTT; CDR3: CASRGRGTEAFF
D: NA; size: NA; V: TRBV19; J: TRBJ1-6; DNA: TGTGCCAGTAGTCCACAGGGCGAATATAATTCACCCCTCCACTTT; CDR3: CASSPQGEYNSPLHF
D: TRBD1; size: NA; V: TRBV5-6; J: TRBJ1-5; DNA: TGTGCCAGCAGCTCATCAGGGGGTGTTCAGCCCCAGCATTTT; CDR3: CASSSSGGVQPQHF